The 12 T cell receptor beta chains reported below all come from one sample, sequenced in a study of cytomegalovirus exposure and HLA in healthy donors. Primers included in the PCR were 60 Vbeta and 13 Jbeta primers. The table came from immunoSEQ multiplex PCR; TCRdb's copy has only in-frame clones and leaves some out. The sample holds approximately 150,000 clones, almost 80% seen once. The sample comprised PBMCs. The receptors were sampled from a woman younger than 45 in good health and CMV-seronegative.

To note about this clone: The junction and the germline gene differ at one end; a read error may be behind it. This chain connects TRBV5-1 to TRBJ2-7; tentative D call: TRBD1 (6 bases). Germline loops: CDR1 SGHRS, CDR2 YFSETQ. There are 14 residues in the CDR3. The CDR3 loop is CASSLRGLNYERYF. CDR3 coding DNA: TGCGCCAGCAGCTTGAGGGGGTTAAACTACGAGCGGTACTTC. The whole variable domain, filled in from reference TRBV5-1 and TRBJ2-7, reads KAGVTQTPRYLIKTRGQQVTLSCSPISGHRSVSWYQQTPGQGLQFLFEYFSETQRNKGNFPGRFSGRQFSNSRSEMNVSTLELGDSALYLCASSLRGLNYERYFGPGTRLTVT.

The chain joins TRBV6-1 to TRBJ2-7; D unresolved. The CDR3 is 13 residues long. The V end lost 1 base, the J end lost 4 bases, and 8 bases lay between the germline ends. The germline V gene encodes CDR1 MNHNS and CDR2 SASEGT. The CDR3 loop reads CASSEGARYEQYF. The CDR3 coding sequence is TGTGCCAGCAGTGAAGGGGCCCGTTACGAGCAGTACTTC.

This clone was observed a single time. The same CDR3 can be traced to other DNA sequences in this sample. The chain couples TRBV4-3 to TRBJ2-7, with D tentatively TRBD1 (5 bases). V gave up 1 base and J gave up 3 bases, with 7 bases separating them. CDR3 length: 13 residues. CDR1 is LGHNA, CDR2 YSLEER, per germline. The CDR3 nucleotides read TGCGCCAGCAGCCAAGGACAGAACTACGAGCAGTACTTC. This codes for CASSQGQNYEQYF.

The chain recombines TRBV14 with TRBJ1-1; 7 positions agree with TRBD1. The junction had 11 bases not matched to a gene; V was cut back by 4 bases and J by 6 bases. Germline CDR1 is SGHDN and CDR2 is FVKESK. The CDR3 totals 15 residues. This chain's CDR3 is CASSLDRVVRPEAFF. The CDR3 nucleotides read TGTGCCAGCAGCCTCGACAGGGTTGTTCGCCCTGAAGCTTTCTTT. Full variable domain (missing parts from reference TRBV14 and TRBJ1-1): EAGVTQFPSHSVIEKGQTVTLRCDPISGHDNLYWYRRVMGKEIKFLLHFVKESKQDESGMPNNRFLAERTGGTYSTLKVQPAELEDSGVYFCASSLDRVVRPEAFFGQGTRLTVV.

The CDR3 bases are TGTGCCAGCAGCCTAACCCCCAGGGGAGACTATGGCTACACCTTC. Amino acids: CASSLTPRGDYGYTF. This chain uses TRBV14 with TRBJ1-2; D possibly corresponds to TRBD1 (6 bases). Trimming left V 4 bases short and J 3 bases short, with 15 bases between. Germline CDR1 reads SGHDN; CDR2 reads FVKESK. This CDR3 has 15 residues.

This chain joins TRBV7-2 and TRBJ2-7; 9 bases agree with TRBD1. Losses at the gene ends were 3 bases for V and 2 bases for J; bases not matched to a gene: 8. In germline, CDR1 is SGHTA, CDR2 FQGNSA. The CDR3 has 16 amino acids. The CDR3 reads CASSLGGQGITYEQYF. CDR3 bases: TGTGCCAGCAGCTTGGGGGGACAGGGTATAACCTACGAGCAGTACTTC.

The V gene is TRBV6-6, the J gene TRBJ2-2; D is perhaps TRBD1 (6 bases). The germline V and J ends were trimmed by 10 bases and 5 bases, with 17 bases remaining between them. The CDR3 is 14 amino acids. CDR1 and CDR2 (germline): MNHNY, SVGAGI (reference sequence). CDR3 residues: CATKGAQGTGELFF. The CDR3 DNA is TGTGCCACCAAAGGGGCACAGGGAACCGGGGAGCTGTTTTTT.

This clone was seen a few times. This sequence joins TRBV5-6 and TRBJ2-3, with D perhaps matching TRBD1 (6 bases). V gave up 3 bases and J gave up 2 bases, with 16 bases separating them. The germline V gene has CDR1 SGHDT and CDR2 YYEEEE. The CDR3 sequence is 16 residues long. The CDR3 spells CASSWADRFSTDTQYF. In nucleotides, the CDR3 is TGTGCCAGCAGCTGGGCCGACAGGTTTTCCACAGATACGCAGTATTTT.

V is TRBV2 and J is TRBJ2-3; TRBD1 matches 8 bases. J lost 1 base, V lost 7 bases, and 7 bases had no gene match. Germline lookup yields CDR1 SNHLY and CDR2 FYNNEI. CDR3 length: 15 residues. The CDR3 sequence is CASTLTGAGTDTQYF. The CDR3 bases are TGTGCCAGCACCCTGACAGGGGCCGGCACAGATACGCAGTATTTT. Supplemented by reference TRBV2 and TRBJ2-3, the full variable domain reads EPEVTQTPSHQVTQMGQEVILRCVPISNHLYFYWYRQILGQKVEFLVSFYNNEISEKSEIFDDQFSVERPDGSNFTLKIRSTKLEDSAMYFCASTLTGAGTDTQYFGPGTRLTVL.

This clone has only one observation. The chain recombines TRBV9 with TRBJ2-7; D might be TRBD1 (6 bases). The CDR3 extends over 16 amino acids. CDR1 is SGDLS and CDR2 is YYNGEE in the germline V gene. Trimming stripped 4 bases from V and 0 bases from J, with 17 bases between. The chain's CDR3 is CASSPQGGLGSYEQYF. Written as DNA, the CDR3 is TGTGCCAGCAGCCCACAGGGTGGCTTGGGCTCCTACGAGCAGTACTTC.

The CDR3 coding sequence is TGCAGCGTTGTGGGGGGAGTCTATGGCTACACCTTC. This translates into CSVVGGVYGYTF. The chain employs TRBV29-1 and TRBJ1-2; possible D gene TRBD1, 5 bases. The CDR3 has 12 amino acids. Trimming stripped 4 bases from V and 4 bases from J, with 10 bases between. Germline V gene sequence: CDR1 SQVTM, CDR2 ANQGSEA.

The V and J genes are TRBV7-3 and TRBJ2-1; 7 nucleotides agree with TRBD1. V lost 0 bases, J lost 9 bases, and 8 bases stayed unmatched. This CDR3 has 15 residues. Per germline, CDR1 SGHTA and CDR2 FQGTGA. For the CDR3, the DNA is TGTGCCAGCAGCTTAACGTCAAGGGGGCTCGGTGAGCAGTTCTTC. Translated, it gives CASSLTSRGLGEQFF.